Below are 22 T cell receptor beta chains sequenced from a single sample in a study of neurological immune-mediated disorders. TCRdb analysed the 5' RACE reads with MiXCR anew, one entry per CDR3 protein. The sample shows about 71,000 distinct CDR3 sequences, 3% to 4% of them seen only once. Source material: PBMCs. The receptors stem from a man aged 40-55 years with multiple sclerosis.

This clonotype was observed at least ten times. The chain recombines TRBV12-3 or TRBV12-4 with TRBJ1-5, with D possibly matching TRBD1 (5 bases). V dropped 8 bases and J dropped 2 bases, with 13 bases sitting between them. The CDR3 contains 14 residues. The CDR3 loop reads CASRIGTGNQPQHF. CDR3 sequence (DNA): TGTGCCAGCCGCATCGGGACGGGCAATCAGCCCCAGCATTTT.

This clonotype was detected ten times or more. The rearrangement joins TRBV6-6 to TRBJ1-6; D is undetermined. CDR1 and CDR2 (germline): MNHNY, SVGAGI (reference sequence). The CDR3 has 12 amino acids. V lost 6 bases and J lost 10, with 10 bases in between. CDR3 nucleotide sequence: TGTGCCAGCAGACGGTTGGAATCACCCCTCCACTTT. This codes for CASRRLESPLHF.

Many counts were recorded for this clonotype. The rearrangement joins TRBV5-6 to TRBJ2-2; D is possibly TRBD1 (5 bases). The V and J ends lost 5 bases and 1 base respectively, with 15 bases between them. Germline V gene data show CDR1 as SGHDT and CDR2 as YYEEEE. The CDR3 has 16 amino acids. CDR3 loop: CASSLVARVNTGELFF. CDR3 coding DNA: TGTGCCAGCAGTCTTGTTGCCAGGGTGAACACCGGGGAGCTGTTTTTT.

This clonotype was counted only a few times. One junction end does not reproduce the germline sequence, and a read error may be involved. V is TRBV5-1 and J is TRBJ1-5, with D uncertain. The germline gives CDR1 SGHRS, CDR2 YFSETQ. This CDR3 spans 15 amino acids. Here the CDR3 DNA reads TGCGCCAGCAGCCCTGACGGGGTTAGCAATAAGACCCAGAATTTT. The encoded protein is CASSPDGVSNKTQNF. Drawing the rest from reference TRBV5-1 and TRBJ1-5, the complete variable domain is KAGVTQTPRYLIKTRGQQVTLSCSPISGHRSVSWYQQTPGQGLQFLFEYFSETQRNKGNFPGRFSGRQFSNSRSEMNVSTLELGDSALYLCASSPDGVSNKTQNFGDGTRLSIL.

The chain has TRBV20-1 and TRBJ1-2; D gene ambiguous. This CDR3 has 14 amino acids. The germline V gene encodes CDR1 DFQATT and CDR2 SNEGSKA (reference sequence). V was shortened by 7 bases and J by 4 bases, with 19 bases between the two germline ends. The CDR3 DNA reads TGCAGTGTTCGTGCATTTCCGCGGGGCTATGGCTACACCTTC. As protein: CSVRAFPRGYGYTF.

This clonotype has a count of ten or more. A much larger clone differs by one base, so this may be a read error. V is TRBV20-1 and J is TRBJ2-7, with TRBD2 identical over 15 bases. This CDR3 has 13 residues. CDR1 is DFQATT and CDR2 is SNEGSKA in the germline V gene (reference sequence). J was trimmed by 4 bases and V by 8 bases; bases with no gene match: 3. For the CDR3, the DNA is TGCAGTACTGGGACTAGCGGGAGGTACGAGCAGTACTTC. Translating gives CSTGTSGRYEQYF.

This clonotype was seen many times. This sequence joins TRBV20-1 and TRBJ1-1; no clear D gene. From germline, CDR1 is DFQATT and CDR2 SNEGSKA (reference sequence). The CDR3 has 13 residues. Deletions cut 5 bases from V and 1 base from J, with 11 bases between. The CDR3 bases are TGCAGTGCTCGAAGACGGTCGAACACTGAAGCTTTCTTT. Amino acid sequence: CSARRRSNTEAFF.

This clonotype was recorded many times. The chain carries TRBV29-1 and TRBJ2-5; D is unresolved. Deletions cut 2 bases from V and 0 bases from J, with 7 bases between. The germline V gene has CDR1 SQVTM and CDR2 ANQGSEA. This CDR3 has 13 residues. The CDR3 coding sequence is TGCAGCGTTGAACTGAGCTACCAAGAGACCCAGTACTTC. This translates into CSVELSYQETQYF.

This clonotype was seen many times. The chain recombines TRBV20-1 with TRBJ2-3; D unclear. Germline loops: CDR1 DFQATT, CDR2 SNEGSKA (reference sequence). The CDR3 contains 10 residues. V was pared by 4 bases and J by 5 bases, with 4 bases between. This CDR3 reads CSATLDTQYF. CDR3 bases: TGCAGTGCTACTTTAGATACGCAGTATTTT.

There are many counts of this clonotype. J is TRBJ1-1 and V is TRBV10-3; D is unclear. The V end lost 4 bases, the J end lost 2 bases, and 17 bases lay between the germline ends. The germline CDR1 and CDR2 sequences are ENHRY and SYGVKD. This CDR3 contains 16 residues. CDR3 in amino acids: CAISGALVRSNTEAFF. The CDR3 DNA follows: TGTGCCATCAGTGGGGCGCTGGTACGCTCCAACACTGAAGCTTTCTTT.

In this sample, this clonotype turned up many times. The chain employs TRBV12-3 or TRBV12-4 and TRBJ2-2; 11 positions agree with TRBD1. The CDR3 runs to 16 residues. V trimming: 6 bases; J trimming: 3 bases; junction bases outside the gene matches: 6. CDR3 residues: CASRGQGGTHTGELFF. CDR3 DNA: TGTGCCAGCAGGGGACAGGGGGGGACTCACACCGGGGAGCTGTTTTTT.

This clonotype was recorded many times. The chain is built from TRBV5-5 and TRBJ2-1; D is possibly TRBD2 (5 bases). The CDR3 totals 13 residues. Germline loops: CDR1 SGHKS, CDR2 YYEKEE (reference sequence). V was shortened by 0 bases and J by 14 bases, with 15 bases between the two germline ends. CDR3 in DNA: TGTGCCAGCAGCTTGGTAGCCGAGGGTGGTGAGTTCTTC. Its protein product is CASSLVAEGGEFF.

This clonotype showed up many times. The rearrangement joins TRBV4-1 to TRBJ2-6, with TRBD1 matching 8 bases. V was clipped by 7 bases and J by 4 bases; unmatched bases: 12. Per germline, CDR1 MGHRA and CDR2 YSYEKL. This CDR3 has 17 amino acids. CDR3 in amino acids: CASKGGTGDAGANVLTF. The CDR3 nucleotides read TGCGCCAGCAAAGGGGGGACAGGCGACGCCGGGGCCAACGTCCTGACTTTC.

In this sample, this clonotype turned up many times. A much more abundant neighbour one base away suggests this may be a read error. The rearrangement links TRBV3-1 to TRBJ2-1; 7 bases match TRBD2. V gave up 1 base and J gave up 7 bases; unmatched junction bases: 10. The V gene's germline CDR1 is LGHDT and CDR2 YNNKEL (reference sequence). CDR3 size: 16 residues. The DNA of the CDR3 is TGTGCCAGCAGCCAAGCCCAAGCGGGAACAGGAAATGAGCAGTTCTTC. Translation: CASSQAQAGTGNEQFF.

In this sample, this clonotype turned up many times. The chain is built from TRBV20-1 and TRBJ2-1; TRBD2 matches at 11 bases. CDR3 length: 14 amino acids. Germline-derived CDR1 and CDR2 are DFQATT and SNEGSKA (reference sequence). Losses at the gene ends were 8 bases for V and 5 bases for J; bases not matched to a gene: 8. CDR3 residues: CSTPGLAGHNEQFF. The CDR3 bases are TGCAGTACCCCAGGACTAGCGGGTCACAATGAGCAGTTCTTC.

This clonotype came up many times. The chain has TRBV9 and TRBJ1-3; weak D call: TRBD1 (5 bases). V lost 0 bases and J 3 bases, leaving 13 bases between the germline ends. The CDR3 has 16 residues. Germline CDR1 SGDLS, CDR2 YYNGEE. The CDR3 nucleotides are TGTGCCAGCAGCGTAGGTGCAGGGTCCTTTGGAAACACCATATATTTT. The encoded protein is CASSVGAGSFGNTIYF.

This clonotype showed up many times. V and J are TRBV20-1 and TRBJ2-5; a possible D gene is TRBD2 (6 bases). There are 14 residues in the CDR3. CDR1 is DFQATT and CDR2 is SNEGSKA in the germline V gene (reference sequence). Trimming took 3 bases from V and 3 from J, leaving 14 bases between them. In DNA form, the CDR3 reads TGCAGTGCTAGCCGCGGGACCAGGGAAGAGACCCAGTACTTC. Protein sequence: CSASRGTREETQYF.

At least ten counts were recorded for this clonotype. The chain joins TRBV10-2 to TRBJ1-2; weak D call: TRBD1 (6 bases). This CDR3 is 13 amino acids long. Deletions cut 3 bases from V and 4 bases from J, with 9 bases between. Germline loops: CDR1 WSHSY, CDR2 SAAADI. The CDR3 sequence: CASSERGGYGYTF. In nucleotides, the CDR3 is TGCGCCAGCAGTGAAAGGGGGGGCTATGGCTACACCTTC.

This clonotype was counted ten times or more. The chain has TRBV12-3 or TRBV12-4 and TRBJ2-1; the match to TRBD1 covers 8 bases. This CDR3 contains 13 residues. The V gene end was trimmed by 6 bases and the J gene end by 6 bases; junction bases not matched to a gene: 4. The chain's CDR3 is CASSSGGRNEQFF. The CDR3, as DNA: TGTGCCAGCAGCTCAGGGGGCCGCAATGAGCAGTTCTTC.

The table lists this clonotype with many counts. The V and J genes are TRBV4-2 and TRBJ2-3, with TRBD2 matching 10 bases. The CDR3 covers 18 residues. Germline values: CDR1 LGHNA, CDR2 YNFKEQ. With 0 bases clipped from V and 3 bases from J, the junction kept 9 bases outside the gene matches. CDR3 nucleotide sequence: TGTGCCAGCAGCCAAGATCATCCACAAGCGGGGGGGACAGATACGCAGTATTTT. Amino acid sequence: CASSQDHPQAGGTDTQYF.

This clonotype was found many times. The chain uses TRBV9 and TRBJ2-2, with 8 bases fitting TRBD1. Per the germline V gene, CDR1 is SGDLS and CDR2 is YYNGEE. The CDR3 is 15 residues long. With 4 bases clipped from V and 4 bases from J, the junction kept 6 bases outside the gene matches. The CDR3, as DNA: TGTGCCAGCAGCTCGACAGGGGTCGGCACCGGGGAGCTGTTTTTT. Protein sequence: CASSSTGVGTGELFF.

This clonotype was detected many times. One end of the junction varies from germline; a read error may be responsible. This chain links TRBV6-5 with TRBJ2-7; no clear D gene. The CDR3 has 14 amino acids. Germline CDR1 is MNHEY and CDR2 is SVGAGI. The CDR3 DNA sequence: TGTGCCAGCTCAGCAGGAATGGGGTCCTCCGAGCAGTACTTC. It translates to CASSAGMGSSEQYF.